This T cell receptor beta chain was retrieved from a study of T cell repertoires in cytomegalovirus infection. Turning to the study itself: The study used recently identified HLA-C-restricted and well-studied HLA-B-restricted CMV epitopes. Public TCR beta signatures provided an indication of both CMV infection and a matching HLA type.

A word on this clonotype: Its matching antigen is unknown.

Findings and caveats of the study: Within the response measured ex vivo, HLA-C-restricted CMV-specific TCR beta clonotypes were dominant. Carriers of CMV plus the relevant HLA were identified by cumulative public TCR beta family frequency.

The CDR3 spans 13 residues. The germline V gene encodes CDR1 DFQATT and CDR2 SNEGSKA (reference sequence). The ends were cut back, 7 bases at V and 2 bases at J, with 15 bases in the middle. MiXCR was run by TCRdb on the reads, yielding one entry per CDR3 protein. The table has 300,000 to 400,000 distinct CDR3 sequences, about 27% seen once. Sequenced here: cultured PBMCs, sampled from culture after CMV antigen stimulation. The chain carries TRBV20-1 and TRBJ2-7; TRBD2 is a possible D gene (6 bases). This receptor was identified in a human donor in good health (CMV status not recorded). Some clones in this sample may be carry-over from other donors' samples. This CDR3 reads CSGLQPGAYEQYF. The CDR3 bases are TGCAGTGGACTTCAACCGGGAGCCTACGAGCAGTACTTC.